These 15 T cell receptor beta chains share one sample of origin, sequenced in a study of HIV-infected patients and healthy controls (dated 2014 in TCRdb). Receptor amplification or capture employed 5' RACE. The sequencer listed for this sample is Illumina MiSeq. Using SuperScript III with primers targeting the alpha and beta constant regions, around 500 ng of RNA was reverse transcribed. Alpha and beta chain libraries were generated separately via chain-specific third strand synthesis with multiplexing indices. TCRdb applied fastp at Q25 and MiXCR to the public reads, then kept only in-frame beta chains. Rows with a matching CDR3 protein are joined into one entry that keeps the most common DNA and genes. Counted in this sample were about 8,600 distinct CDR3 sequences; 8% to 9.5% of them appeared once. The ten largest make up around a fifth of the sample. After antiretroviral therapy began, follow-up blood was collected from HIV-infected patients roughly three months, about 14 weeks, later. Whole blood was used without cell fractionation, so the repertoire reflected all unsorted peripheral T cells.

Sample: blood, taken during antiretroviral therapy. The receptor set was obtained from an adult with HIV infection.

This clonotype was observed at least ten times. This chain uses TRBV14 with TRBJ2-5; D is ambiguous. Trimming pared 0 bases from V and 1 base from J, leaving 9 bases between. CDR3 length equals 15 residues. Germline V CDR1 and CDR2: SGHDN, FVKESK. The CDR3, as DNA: TGTGCCAGCAGCCAAGAGTTTGGCGGCCAAGAGACCCAGTACTTC. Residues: CASSQEFGGQETQYF.

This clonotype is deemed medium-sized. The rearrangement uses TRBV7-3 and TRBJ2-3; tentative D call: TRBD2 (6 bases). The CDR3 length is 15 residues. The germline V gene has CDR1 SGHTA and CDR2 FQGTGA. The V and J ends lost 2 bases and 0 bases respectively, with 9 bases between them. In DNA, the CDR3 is TGTGCCAGCAGCTTACTAGCGTCGAGCACAGATACGCAGTATTTT. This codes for CASSLLASSTDTQYF.

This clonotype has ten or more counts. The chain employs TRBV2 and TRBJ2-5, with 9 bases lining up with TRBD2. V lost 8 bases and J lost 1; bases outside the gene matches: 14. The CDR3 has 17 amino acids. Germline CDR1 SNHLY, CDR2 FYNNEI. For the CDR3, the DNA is TGTGCCAGCGAAATAGCGGGAGTGGCGATCCCCCAAGAGACCCAGTACTTC. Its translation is CASEIAGVAIPQETQYF.

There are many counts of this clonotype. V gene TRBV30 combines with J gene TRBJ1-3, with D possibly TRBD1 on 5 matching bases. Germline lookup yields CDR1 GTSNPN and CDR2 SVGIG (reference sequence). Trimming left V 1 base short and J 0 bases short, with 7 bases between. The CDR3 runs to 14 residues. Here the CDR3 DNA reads TGTGCCTGGAGTGGGGGCACCTCTGGAAACACCATATATTTT. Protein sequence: CAWSGGTSGNTIYF.

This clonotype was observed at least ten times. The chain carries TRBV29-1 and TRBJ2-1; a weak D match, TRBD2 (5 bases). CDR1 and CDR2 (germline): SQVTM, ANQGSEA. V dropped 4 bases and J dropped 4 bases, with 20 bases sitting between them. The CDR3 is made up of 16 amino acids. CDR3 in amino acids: CSVVGRLSGTYNEQFF. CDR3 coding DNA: TGCAGCGTTGTCGGCAGGTTGAGCGGAACTTACAATGAGCAGTTCTTC.

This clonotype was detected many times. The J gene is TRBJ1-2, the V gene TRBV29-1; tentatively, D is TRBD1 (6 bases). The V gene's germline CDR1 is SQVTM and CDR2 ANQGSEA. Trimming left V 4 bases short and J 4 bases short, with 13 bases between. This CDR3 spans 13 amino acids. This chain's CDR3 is CSVGGGLGYGYTF. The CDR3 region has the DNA TGCAGCGTTGGCGGGGGGCTGGGCTATGGCTACACCTTC.

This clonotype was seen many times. The CDR3 sequence: CASSYLTGYNTEAFF. The CDR3 DNA reads TGCGCCAGCAGCTACCTGACAGGGTATAACACTGAAGCTTTCTTT. The rearrangement joins TRBV5-1 to TRBJ1-1; 7 bases are shared with TRBD1. The CDR3 totals 15 residues. The V gene end was trimmed by 3 bases and the J gene end by 2 bases; junction bases not matched to a gene: 7. Germline V gives CDR1 SGHRS, CDR2 YFSETQ.

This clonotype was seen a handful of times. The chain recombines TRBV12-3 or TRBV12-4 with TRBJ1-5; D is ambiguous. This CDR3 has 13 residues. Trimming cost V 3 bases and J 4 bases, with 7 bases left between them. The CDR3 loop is CASSFGQNQPQHF. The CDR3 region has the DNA TGTGCCAGCAGTTTTGGCCAAAATCAGCCCCAGCATTTT.

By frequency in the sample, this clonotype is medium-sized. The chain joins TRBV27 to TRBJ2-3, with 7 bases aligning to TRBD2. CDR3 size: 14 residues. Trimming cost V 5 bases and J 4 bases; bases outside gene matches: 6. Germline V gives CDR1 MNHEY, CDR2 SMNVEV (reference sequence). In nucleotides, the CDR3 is TGTGCCAGCAGTAACCGGGAGGAGGCAGATACGCAGTATTTT. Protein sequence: CASSNREEADTQYF.

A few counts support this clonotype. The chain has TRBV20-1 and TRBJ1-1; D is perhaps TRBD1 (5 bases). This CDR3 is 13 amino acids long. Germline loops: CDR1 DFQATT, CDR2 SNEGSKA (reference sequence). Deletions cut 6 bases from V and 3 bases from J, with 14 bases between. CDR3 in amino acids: CSAGNLGDTEAFF. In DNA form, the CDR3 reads TGCAGTGCAGGGAATTTAGGGGACACTGAAGCTTTCTTT.

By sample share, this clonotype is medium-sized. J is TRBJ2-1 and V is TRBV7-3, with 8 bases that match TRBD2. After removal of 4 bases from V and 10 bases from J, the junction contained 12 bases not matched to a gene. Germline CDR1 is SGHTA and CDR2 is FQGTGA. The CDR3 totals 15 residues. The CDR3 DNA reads TGTGCCAGCAGCTCCCGGGAGGGCCTTGCCACAGAGCAGTTCTTC. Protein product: CASSSREGLATEQFF.

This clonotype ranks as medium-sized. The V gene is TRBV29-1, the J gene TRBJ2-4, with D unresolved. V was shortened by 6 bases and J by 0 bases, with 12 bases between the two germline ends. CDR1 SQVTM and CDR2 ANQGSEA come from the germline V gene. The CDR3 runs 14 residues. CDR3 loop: CSVGLKVAKNIQYF. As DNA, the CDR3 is TGCAGCGTGGGTTTAAAGGTAGCCAAAAACATTCAGTACTTC.

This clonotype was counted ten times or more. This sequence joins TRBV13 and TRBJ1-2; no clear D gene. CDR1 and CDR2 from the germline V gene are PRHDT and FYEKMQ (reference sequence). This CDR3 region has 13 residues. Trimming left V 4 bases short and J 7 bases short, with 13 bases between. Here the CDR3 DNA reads TGTGCCAGCAGCTGGGTCAGGTCGTCTGGCTACACCTTC. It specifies CASSWVRSSGYTF. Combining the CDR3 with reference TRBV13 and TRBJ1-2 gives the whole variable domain AAGVIQSPRHLIKEKRETATLKCYPIPRHDTVYWYQQGPGQDPQFLISFYEKMQSDKGSIPDRFSAQQFSDYHSELNMSSLELGDSALYFCASSWVRSSGYTFGSGTRLTVV.

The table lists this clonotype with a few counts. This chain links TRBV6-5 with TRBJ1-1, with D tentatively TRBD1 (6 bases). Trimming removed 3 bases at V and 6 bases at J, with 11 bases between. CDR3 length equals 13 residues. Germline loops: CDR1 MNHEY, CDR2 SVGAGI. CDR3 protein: CASSYNDRSEAFF. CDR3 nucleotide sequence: TGTGCCAGCAGTTATAACGACAGGTCTGAAGCTTTCTTT.

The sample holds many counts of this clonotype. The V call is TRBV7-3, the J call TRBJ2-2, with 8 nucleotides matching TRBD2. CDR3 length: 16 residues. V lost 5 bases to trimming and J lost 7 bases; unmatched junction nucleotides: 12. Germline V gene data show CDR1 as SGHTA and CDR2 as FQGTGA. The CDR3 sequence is CASSRDARGAHGELFF. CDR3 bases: TGTGCCAGCAGCCGTGATGCGCGGGGGGCCCACGGGGAGCTGTTTTTT.